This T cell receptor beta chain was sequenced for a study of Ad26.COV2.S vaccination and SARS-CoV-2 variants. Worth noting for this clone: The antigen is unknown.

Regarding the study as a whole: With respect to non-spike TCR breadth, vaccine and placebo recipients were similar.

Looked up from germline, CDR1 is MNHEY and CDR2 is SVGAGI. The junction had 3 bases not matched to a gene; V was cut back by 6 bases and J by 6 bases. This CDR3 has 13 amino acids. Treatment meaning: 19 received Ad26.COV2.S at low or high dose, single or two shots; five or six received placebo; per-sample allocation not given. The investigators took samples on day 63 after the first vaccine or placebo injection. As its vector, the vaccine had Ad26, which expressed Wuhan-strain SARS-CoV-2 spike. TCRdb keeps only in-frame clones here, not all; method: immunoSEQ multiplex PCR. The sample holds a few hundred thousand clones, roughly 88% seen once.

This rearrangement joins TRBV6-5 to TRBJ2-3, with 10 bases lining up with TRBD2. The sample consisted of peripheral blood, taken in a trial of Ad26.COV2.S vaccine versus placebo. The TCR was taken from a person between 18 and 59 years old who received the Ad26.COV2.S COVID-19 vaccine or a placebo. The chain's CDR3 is CASRGLAADTQYF. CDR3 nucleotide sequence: TGTGCCAGCAGAGGACTAGCGGCCGATACGCAGTATTTT.